The source of this T cell receptor (beta chain) is a study of cytomegalovirus exposure and HLA in healthy donors. In the PCR, 60 Vbeta and 13 Jbeta primers were used. Assay used: immunoSEQ multiplex PCR; TCRdb lists only in-frame clones, some missing. The repertoire consists of 150,000 to 180,000 clones, with about four fifths occurring once and the leading ten covering about 3%. Germline lookup yields CDR1 WSHSY and CDR2 SAAADI. Trimming at V came to 6 bases and at J to 2 bases, leaving 7 bases not matched to a gene. The CDR3 sequence is 15 residues long. The chain carries TRBV10-2 and TRBJ1-3; TRBD1 matches 7 bases. Material for sequencing was PBMCs. This clonotype was obtained from a man younger than 30 in good health and CMV-seronegative. CDR3 amino acids: CASSEDRDPGNTIYF. CDR3 nucleotide sequence: TGCGCCAGCAGCGAAGACAGGGACCCTGGAAACACCATATATTTT.